Sequencing of this T cell receptor beta chain was carried out in a study of blood T cell repertoires in COVID-19 (TCRdb year 2020). Notes on the research overall: Samples from collaborators originated in the United States, Italy and Spain and spanned both the acute and convalescent phases of COVID-19. Nearly every sample came with metadata listing a de-identified subject ID, COVID-19 status, age in years and sex. Samples were obtained from the ongoing ImmuneRACE study (first 160 participants) and from 950 to 1,500 subjects provided by 6 global collaborators. The prospective study material was composed of cDNA or gDNA derived from T cells, B-cell-depleted T cells, or PBMCs. The dataset comprised deeply sampled blood TCRbeta repertoires from subjects exposed to, actively infected with, or recovered from COVID-19. Where HLA class I and class II types were available, the types were taken from metadata supplied by the sample provider, not from assay-based typing. The repertoires were released in a freely available public database intended as a resource for research on the immune response to SARS-CoV-2. What the work shows at the level of the full study, not this receptor alone: How much clinical and demographic metadata was included differed by source and by participant, and the metadata was provided uncurated.

The CDR3, from cysteine to phenylalanine, totals 13 residues. Of the read, only the CDR3 DNA is kept; its 39 bases are in frame from base 1. For CDR1 and CDR2, the germline V gene (reference sequence) lists GTSNPN and SVGIG. V was cut back by 0 bases and J by 7 bases, leaving a gap of 12 bases between them. Enrolling through a virtual design, the prospective study's participants ranged in age from roughly 18 to 95 years and lived across roughly 23 United States geographic areas. To assign participants to cohorts, the prospective study relied on clinical history that participants themselves reported in a screening survey and a study questionnaire. For ImmuneRACE Cohort 3, a participant was defined as recovered based on two consecutive negative NP/OP PCR tests, clearance by a healthcare professional, or resolution of symptoms. In the prospective study, mobile phlebotomists collected whole blood, serum and a nasopharyngeal or oropharyngeal swab from each participant. Over a roughly 2-month period, participants in the prospective study had the option of providing additional blood draws and questionnaires. Before DNA extraction, blood samples from the prospective study were shipped at room temperature or frozen.

This clone was seen once. This clone's antigen is unknown. Base qualities are not at hand, and no much larger clone is one base apart. The immunoSEQ Assay, a bias-controlled multiplex PCR, was used to amplify TCRbeta CDR3 regions from genomic DNA. Per the source publication's procedure: The number of nucleated cells in each sample was estimated by amplification of reference gene primers within the assay. To quantify the absolute abundance of each unique TCRbeta CDR3 rearrangement, sequence reads were collapsed and filtered. For each sample, productive Simpson clonality was calculated by taking the square root of Simpson's diversity index across productive rearrangements. Not all clones reach the TCRdb copy of this immuneACCESS table, which keeps in-frame sequences only. Checked studies attribute under half of the gap to unresolved V genes and leave the rest unexplained. That table furnishes V, J and clone size, whereas the DNA furnished D and trimming. Here the sample has about 200,000 clones; approximately 90% occur a single time. The ten top clones hold about 1.2% of the sample.

Sequencing was performed on PBMCs or T cells enriched from blood (not recorded which). This receptor chain uses TRBV30 and TRBJ2-5; perhaps TRBD2 is the D gene, with 6 bases matching. The TCR sequence derives from a young man who had recovered from COVID-19. CDR3 loop: CAWSVKVGGTQYF. The DNA sequence is as follows: TGTGCCTGGAGTGTTAAGGTGGGGGGGACCCAGTACTTC.